This T cell receptor (beta chain) was sequenced during a study of T-cell reconstitution after alpha-beta-depleted transplantation in children. General observations from the study: The origin of high day-60 TCRbeta diversity in some patients lay in surviving recipient T cells and thymic progenitors. Several hundred expanded graft clones reportedly gave rise to the alpha-beta T cells present about two months after transplant. A year post-transplant, T-cell counts and diversity derived mostly from newly produced T cells.

Preparation of the TCRbeta library used unique molecular identifiers. TCRdb used MiXCR to reprocess the PCR reads, holding one entry per CDR3 protein. The table records about 150,000 distinct CDR3 sequences, roughly 9% of them present only once. This clonotype appeared a few times. Its antigen is not identified. The CDR3 consists of 14 residues. V lost 2 bases to trimming and J lost 5 bases, with 12 bases between them. The chain has TRBV12-3 or TRBV12-4 and TRBJ1-2; no firm D call. This sequence originates from a female patient between 2 and 15 years old who had a stem cell transplant for congenital amegakaryocytic thrombocytopenia, so the T cells may come from the graft donor. The sequencing used PBMCs, mostly from graft donor cells, collected 180 days after TCRalphabeta/CD19-depleted stem cell transplant. The CDR3 sequence: CASSLTEMGYGYTF. The CDR3 DNA is TGTGCCAGCAGTTTAACAGAAATGGGGTATGGCTACACCTTC.